The 3 T cell receptor beta chains given below trace back to one sample, sequenced in a study of long-term antiretroviral therapy in people with HIV. Survey-level resolution applied to immunoSEQ assay v3.0. The protocol was immunoSEQ multiplex PCR, while the TCRdb copy is restricted to in-frame clones and leaves out a portion. The repertoire holds around 36,000 clones, around 79% seen once, with around 3% in the top ten. The sample was unsorted PBMCs, taken 3 years after starting antiretroviral therapy. These receptors were taken from a man between 45 and 60 years old with HIV.

Only a few counts were recorded for this clone. This chain joins TRBV5-5 and TRBJ2-7, with 9 nucleotides matching TRBD2. The CDR3 contains 16 residues. From germline, CDR1 is SGHKS and CDR2 YYEKEE (reference sequence). V trimming: 4 bases; J trimming: 5 bases; junction bases outside the gene matches: 13. CDR3 DNA: TGTGCCAGCAGCCCGAGACTAGCGGACGTTTTACACGAGCAGTACTTC. It translates to CASSPRLADVLHEQYF.

This clone showed up just once. This rearrangement joins TRBV5-6 to TRBJ1-5; 9 positions match TRBD1. Germline V gene data show CDR1 as SGHDT and CDR2 as YYEEEE. The CDR3 loop spans 18 amino acids. V was clipped by 0 bases and J by 0 bases; unmatched bases: 7. The CDR3 DNA follows: TGTGCCAGCAGCTTGGAAGGAGGACAGGGGAATAGCAATCAGCCCCAGCATTTT. It codes for CASSLEGGQGNSNQPQHF.

The chain carries TRBV6-1 and TRBJ1-1; D ambiguous. The CDR3 runs 10 residues. The germline CDR1 and CDR2 sequences are MNHNS and SASEGT. V dropped 3 bases and J dropped 9 bases, with 5 bases sitting between them. The CDR3 DNA follows: TGTGCCAGCAGTGATACTAAAGCTTTCTTT. Translated, it gives CASSDTKAFF.